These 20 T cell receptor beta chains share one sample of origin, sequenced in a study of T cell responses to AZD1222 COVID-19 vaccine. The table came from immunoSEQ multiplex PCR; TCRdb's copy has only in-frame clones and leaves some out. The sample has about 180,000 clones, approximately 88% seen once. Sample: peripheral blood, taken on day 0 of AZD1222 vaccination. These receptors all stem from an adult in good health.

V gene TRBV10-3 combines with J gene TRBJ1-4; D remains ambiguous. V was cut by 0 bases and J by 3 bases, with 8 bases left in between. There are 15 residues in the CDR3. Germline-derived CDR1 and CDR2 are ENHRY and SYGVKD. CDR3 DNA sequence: TGTGCCATCAGTGAGTCGGGTGGGTCTAATGAAAAACTGTTTTTT. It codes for CAISESGGSNEKLFF.

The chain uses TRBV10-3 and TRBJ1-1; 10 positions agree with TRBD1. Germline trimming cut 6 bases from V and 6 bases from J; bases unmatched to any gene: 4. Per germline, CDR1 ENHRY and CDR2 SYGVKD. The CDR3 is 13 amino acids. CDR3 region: CAIRDRGSAEAFF. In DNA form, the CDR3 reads TGTGCCATCAGGGACAGGGGGTCCGCTGAAGCTTTCTTT.

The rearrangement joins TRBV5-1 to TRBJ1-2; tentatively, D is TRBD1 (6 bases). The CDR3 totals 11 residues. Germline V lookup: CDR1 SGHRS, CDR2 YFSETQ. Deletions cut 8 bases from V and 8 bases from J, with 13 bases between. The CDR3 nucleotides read TGCGCCAGGAACAGGGATGACGGCTACACCTTC. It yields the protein CARNRDDGYTF. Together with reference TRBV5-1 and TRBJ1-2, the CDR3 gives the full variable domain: KAGVTQTPRYLIKTRGQQVTLSCSPISGHRSVSWYQQTPGQGLQFLFEYFSETQRNKGNFPGRFSGRQFSNSRSEMNVSTLELGDSALYLCARNRDDGYTFGSGTRLTVV.

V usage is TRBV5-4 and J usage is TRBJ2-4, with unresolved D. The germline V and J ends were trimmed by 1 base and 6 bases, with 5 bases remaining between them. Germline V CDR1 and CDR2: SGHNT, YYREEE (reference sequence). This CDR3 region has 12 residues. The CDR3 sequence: CASSLNRNIQYF. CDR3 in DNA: TGTGCCAGCAGCTTGAATCGAAACATTCAGTACTTC.

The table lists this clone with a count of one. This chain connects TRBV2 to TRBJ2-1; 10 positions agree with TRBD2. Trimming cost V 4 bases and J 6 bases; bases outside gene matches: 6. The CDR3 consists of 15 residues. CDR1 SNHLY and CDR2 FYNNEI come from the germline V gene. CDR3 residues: CASSVLAGAGNEQFF. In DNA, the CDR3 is TGTGCCAGCAGTGTTCTAGCGGGAGCTGGCAATGAGCAGTTCTTC. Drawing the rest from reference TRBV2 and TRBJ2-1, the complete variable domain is EPEVTQTPSHQVTQMGQEVILRCVPISNHLYFYWYRQILGQKVEFLVSFYNNEISEKSEIFDDQFSVERPDGSNFTLKIRSTKLEDSAMYFCASSVLAGAGNEQFFGPGTRLTVL.

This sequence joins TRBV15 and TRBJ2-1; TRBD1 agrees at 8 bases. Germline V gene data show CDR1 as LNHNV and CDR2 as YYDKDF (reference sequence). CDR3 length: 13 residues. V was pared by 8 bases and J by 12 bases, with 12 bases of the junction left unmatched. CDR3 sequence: CATEGQALEGQFF. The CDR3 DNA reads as TGTGCCACCGAGGGACAGGCCCTGGAGGGGCAGTTCTTC.

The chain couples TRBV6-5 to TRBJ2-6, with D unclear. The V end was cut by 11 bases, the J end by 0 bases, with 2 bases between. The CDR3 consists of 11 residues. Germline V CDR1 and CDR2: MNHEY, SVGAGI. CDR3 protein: CAVSGANVLTF. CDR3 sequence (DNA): TGTGCCGTCTCTGGGGCCAACGTCCTGACTTTC.

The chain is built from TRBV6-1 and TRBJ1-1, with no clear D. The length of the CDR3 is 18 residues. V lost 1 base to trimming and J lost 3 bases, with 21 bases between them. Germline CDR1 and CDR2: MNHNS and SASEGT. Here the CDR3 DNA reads TGTGCCAGCAGTGAAGGGACTCGGAAGTCTAGGGTATACACTGAAGCTTTCTTT. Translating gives CASSEGTRKSRVYTEAFF.

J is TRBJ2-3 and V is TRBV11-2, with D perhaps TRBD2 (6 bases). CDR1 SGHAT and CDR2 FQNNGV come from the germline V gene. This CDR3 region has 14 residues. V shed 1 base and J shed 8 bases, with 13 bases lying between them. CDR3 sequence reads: CASSLVAAPPTQYF. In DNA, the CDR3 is TGTGCCAGCAGCTTAGTAGCGGCCCCCCCTACGCAGTATTTT.

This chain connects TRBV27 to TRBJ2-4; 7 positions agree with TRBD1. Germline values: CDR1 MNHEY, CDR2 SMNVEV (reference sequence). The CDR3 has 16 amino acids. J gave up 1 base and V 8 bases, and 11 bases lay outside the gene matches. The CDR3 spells CASGMTGNFAKNIQYF. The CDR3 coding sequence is TGTGCCAGCGGGATGACAGGGAATTTTGCCAAAAACATTCAGTACTTC.

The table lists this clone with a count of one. The DNA for the CDR3 is TGTGCCTGGAGTGTAGGGACGGCAAGAAACACCATATATTTT. This encodes CAWSVGTARNTIYF. The chain has TRBV30 and TRBJ1-3, with TRBD1 as a possible D gene (5 bases). The V and J ends lost 0 bases and 5 bases respectively, with 11 bases between them. Germline CDR1 and CDR2: GTSNPN and SVGIG (reference sequence). The CDR3 sequence is 14 residues long.

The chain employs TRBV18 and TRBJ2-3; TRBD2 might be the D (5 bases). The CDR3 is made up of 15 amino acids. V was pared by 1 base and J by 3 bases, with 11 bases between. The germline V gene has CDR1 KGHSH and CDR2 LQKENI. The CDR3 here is CASSPRGFTTDTQYF. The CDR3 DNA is TGTGCCAGCTCACCACGCGGGTTTACGACAGATACGCAGTATTTT. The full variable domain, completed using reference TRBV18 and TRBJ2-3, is NAGVMQNPRHLVRRRGQEARLRCSPMKGHSHVYWYRQLPEEGLKFMVYLQKENIIDESGMPKERFSAEFPKEGPSILRIQQVVRGDSAAYFCASSPRGFTTDTQYFGPGTRLTVL.

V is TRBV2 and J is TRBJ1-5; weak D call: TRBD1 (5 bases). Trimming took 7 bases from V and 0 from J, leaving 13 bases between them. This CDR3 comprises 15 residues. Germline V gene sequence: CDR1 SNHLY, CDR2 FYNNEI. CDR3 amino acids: CASKRQSDSNQPQHF. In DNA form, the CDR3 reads TGTGCCAGCAAAAGACAGAGCGATAGCAATCAGCCCCAGCATTTT.

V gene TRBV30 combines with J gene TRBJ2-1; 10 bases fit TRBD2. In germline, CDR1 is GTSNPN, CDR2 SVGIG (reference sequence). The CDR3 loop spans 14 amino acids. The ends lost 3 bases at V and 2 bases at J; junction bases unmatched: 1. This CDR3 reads CAWRSGGAYNEQFF. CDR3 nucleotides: TGTGCCTGGAGAAGCGGGGGGGCCTACAATGAGCAGTTCTTC.

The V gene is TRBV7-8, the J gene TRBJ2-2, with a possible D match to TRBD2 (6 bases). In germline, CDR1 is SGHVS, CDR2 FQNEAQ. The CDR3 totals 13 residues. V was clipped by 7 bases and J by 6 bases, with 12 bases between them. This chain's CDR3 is CASNTGSPGELFF. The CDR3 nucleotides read TGTGCCAGCAATACCGGGAGCCCCGGGGAGCTGTTTTTT.

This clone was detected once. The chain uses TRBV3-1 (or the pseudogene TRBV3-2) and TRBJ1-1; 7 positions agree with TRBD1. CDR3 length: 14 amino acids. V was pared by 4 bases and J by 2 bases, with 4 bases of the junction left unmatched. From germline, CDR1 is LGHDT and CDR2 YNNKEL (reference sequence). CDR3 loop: CASSLYRGNTEAFF. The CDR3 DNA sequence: TGTGCCAGCAGCCTATACAGGGGTAACACTGAAGCTTTCTTT.

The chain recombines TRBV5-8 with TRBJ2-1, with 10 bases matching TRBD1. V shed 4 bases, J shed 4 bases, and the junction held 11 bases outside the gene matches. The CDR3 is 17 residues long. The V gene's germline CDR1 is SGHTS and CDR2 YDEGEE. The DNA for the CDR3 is TGTGCCAGCAGCCCTGAATTGGGACAGGGGCCTTACAATGAGCAGTTCTTC. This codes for CASSPELGQGPYNEQFF. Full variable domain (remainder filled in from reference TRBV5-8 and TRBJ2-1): EAGVTQSPTHLIKTRGQQATLRCSPISGHTSVYWYQQALGLGLQFLLWYDEGEERNRGNFPPRFSGRQFPNYSSELNVNALELEDSALYLCASSPELGQGPYNEQFFGPGTRLTVL.

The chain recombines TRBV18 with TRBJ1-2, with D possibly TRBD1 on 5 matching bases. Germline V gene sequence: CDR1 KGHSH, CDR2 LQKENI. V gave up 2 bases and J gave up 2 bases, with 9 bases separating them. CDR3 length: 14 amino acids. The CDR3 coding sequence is TGTGCCAGCTCACCATCAAGGGGCAACTATGGCTACACCTTC. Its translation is CASSPSRGNYGYTF.

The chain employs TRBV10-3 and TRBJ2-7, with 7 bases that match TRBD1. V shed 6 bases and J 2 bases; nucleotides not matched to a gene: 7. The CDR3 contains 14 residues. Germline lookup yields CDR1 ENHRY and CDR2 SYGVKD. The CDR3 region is CAIRDQGDPYEQYF. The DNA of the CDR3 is TGTGCCATCAGGGATCAGGGGGATCCCTACGAGCAGTACTTC.

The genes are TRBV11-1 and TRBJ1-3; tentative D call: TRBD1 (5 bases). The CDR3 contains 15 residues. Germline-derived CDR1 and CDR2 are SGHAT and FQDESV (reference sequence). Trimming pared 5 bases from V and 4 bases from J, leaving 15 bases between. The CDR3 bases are TGTGCCAGCAGCCTAACTGACAGATCCGGAAACACCATATATTTT. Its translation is CASSLTDRSGNTIYF.